These 8 T cell receptor beta chains were sequenced from one sample in a study of early T cells in non-severe SARS-CoV-2 infection. One entry per CDR3 protein, called by TCRdb with MiXCR from the 5' RACE reads. The sample lists about 56,000 distinct CDR3 sequences, around an eighth seen once, with about 3% in the top ten. Sequencing input: whole blood. The receptor set was obtained from an adult who was a healthcare worker with PCR-confirmed SARS-CoV-2 infection or an uninfected control (not recorded which).

The chain has TRBV20-1 and TRBJ2-7; unclear D gene. V dropped 5 bases and J dropped 4 bases, with 12 bases sitting between them. CDR3 size: 12 residues. Looked up from germline, CDR1 is DFQATT and CDR2 is SNEGSKA (reference sequence). The CDR3: CSAPLSGYEQYF. CDR3 DNA sequence: TGCAGTGCTCCTTTATCTGGGTACGAGCAGTACTTC.

This clonotype appeared a few times. V is TRBV29-1 and J is TRBJ2-2; D might be TRBD2 (6 bases). The CDR3 runs 14 residues. Trimming shortened V by 5 bases and J by 3 bases, and 13 bases separated the two germline ends. Germline V CDR1 and CDR2: SQVTM, ANQGSEA. CDR3 residues: CSVCTSSYTGELFF. In DNA form, the CDR3 reads TGCAGCGTTTGTACTAGCAGCTACACCGGGGAGCTGTTTTTT.

In its sample, this clonotype was seen a few times. This chain joins TRBV28 and TRBJ1-2; D remains unclear. The length of the CDR3 is 14 residues. Germline V gene data show CDR1 as MDHEN and CDR2 as SYDVKM. Between the trimmed V and J ends, which lost 9 bases and 4 bases, there was a span of 18 bases. The DNA of the CDR3 is TGTGCCAGTTCCCCGGACCATGCCGGCTATGGCTACACCTTC. It yields the protein CASSPDHAGYGYTF.

At least ten counts were recorded for this clonotype. The chain couples TRBV19 to TRBJ1-4; no definite D call. V lost 7 bases, J lost 6 bases, and 15 bases lay in between. The CDR3 runs 14 residues. Looked up from germline, CDR1 is LNHDA and CDR2 is SQIVND (reference sequence). The CDR3 sequence is CASKVTDGDEKLFF. In DNA, the CDR3 is TGTGCCAGTAAAGTCACCGACGGTGATGAAAAACTGTTTTTT.

The genes are TRBV28 and TRBJ1-5; the D gene is possibly TRBD1 (6 bases). CDR1 MDHEN and CDR2 SYDVKM come from the germline V gene. The CDR3 spans 15 residues. V dropped 3 bases and J dropped 4 bases, with 13 bases sitting between them. CDR3 DNA: TGTGCCAGCAGTTTGCCTCCTACAGGGAATCAGCCCCAGCATTTT. This codes for CASSLPPTGNQPQHF.

This clonotype was detected many times. The chain combines TRBV19 with TRBJ1-4; 11 nucleotides agree with TRBD1. The V segment lost 6 bases and the J segment 7 bases; nucleotides outside the gene matches: 7. CDR1 is LNHDA and CDR2 is SQIVND in the germline V gene (reference sequence). There are 15 residues in the CDR3. In nucleotides, the CDR3 is TGTGCCAGTAGAGACCGGGACAGGGGGGCTGAAAAACTGTTTTTT. It encodes CASRDRDRGAEKLFF.

The rearrangement uses TRBV20-1 and TRBJ2-5; no clear D. CDR3 size: 12 residues. The germline gives CDR1 DFQATT, CDR2 SNEGSKA (reference sequence). V lost 4 bases to trimming and J lost 5 bases, with 11 bases between them. The CDR3 loop reads CSANWVEETQYF. For the CDR3, the DNA is TGCAGTGCTAATTGGGTGGAGGAGACCCAGTACTTC.

The sample holds many counts of this clonotype. The chain links TRBV30 to TRBJ2-2; D possibly matches TRBD1 or TRBD2 (6 bases each). Germline CDR1 and CDR2: GTSNPN and SVGIG (reference sequence). The CDR3 runs 13 residues. Trimming took off 8 bases at V and 4 bases at J, with 14 bases between the two ends. Here the CDR3 reads CAGGPSGTGELFF. CDR3 bases: TGTGCCGGGGGGCCCTCGGGCACCGGGGAGCTGTTTTTT.